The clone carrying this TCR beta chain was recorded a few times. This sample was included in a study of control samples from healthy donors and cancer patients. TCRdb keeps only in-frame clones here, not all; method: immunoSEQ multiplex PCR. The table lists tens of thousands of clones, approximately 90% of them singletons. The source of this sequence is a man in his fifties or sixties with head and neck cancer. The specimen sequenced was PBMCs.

The CDR3 loop is CSVDSQGSVNEQFF. The DNA of the CDR3 is TGCAGCGTTGATAGCCAGGGGAGTGTCAATGAGCAGTTCTTC. This rearrangement joins TRBV29-1 to TRBJ2-1; the D gene is possibly TRBD1 (6 bases). CDR3 size: 14 residues. Trimming pared 3 bases from V and 6 bases from J, leaving 15 bases between. The V gene's germline CDR1 is SQVTM and CDR2 ANQGSEA.